The 20 T cell receptor beta chains listed next were all sequenced from one sample in a study of beta chain features in type 1 diabetes. Expressed TCRB transcripts were sequenced after all isolated RNA was converted to cDNA. Produced via immunoSEQ multiplex PCR; TCRdb's table is partial and in-frame only. This sample yields 110,000 to 150,000 clones, of which about a tenth are seen a single time; around 0.65% belongs to the top ten. The material sequenced was central memory CD4+ T cells from blood. Receptor source: a woman between 40 and 55 years old in good health.

There are many counts of this clone. The chain is built from TRBV28 and TRBJ2-3, with a possible D match to TRBD2 (6 bases). V was trimmed by 5 bases and J by 10 bases, leaving 16 bases between them. The CDR3 is 13 amino acids. The germline gives CDR1 MDHEN, CDR2 SYDVKM. The CDR3, as DNA: TGTGCCAGCAGTCCACGACTAGTTGGTGCGCAGTATTTT. It is translated as CASSPRLVGAQYF.

The chain has TRBV11-2 and TRBJ2-3, with TRBD2 matching over 9 bases. The CDR3 has 18 residues. V was pared by 5 bases and J by 3 bases, with 15 bases of the junction left unmatched. CDR1 and CDR2 from the germline V gene are SGHAT and FQNNGV. CDR3 in DNA: TGTGCCAGCAGCCCTCGTTCGGCGGGGGGGTCGTTGACAGATACGCAGTATTTT. Protein sequence: CASSPRSAGGSLTDTQYF.

This clone was observed a handful of times. The chain uses TRBV2 and TRBJ2-3; unclear D gene. CDR1 SNHLY and CDR2 FYNNEI come from the germline V gene. Trimming took off 5 bases at V and 0 bases at J, with 9 bases between the two ends. This CDR3 spans 14 amino acids. This chain's CDR3 is CASSRVASTDTQYF. CDR3 nucleotide sequence: TGTGCCAGCAGTCGAGTAGCTAGCACAGATACGCAGTATTTT.

The chain carries TRBV7-9 and TRBJ1-2; a weak D match, TRBD1 (6 bases). The CDR3 runs to 14 residues. V dropped 3 bases and J dropped 1 base, with 9 bases sitting between them. The V gene's germline CDR1 is SEHNR and CDR2 FQNEAQ (reference sequence). CDR3 nucleotide sequence: TGTGCCAGCAGCTTGGACAGCCTTAACTATGGCTACACCTTC. Residues: CASSLDSLNYGYTF. The full variable domain, its missing parts supplied by reference TRBV7-9 and TRBJ1-2, is DTGVSQNPRHKITKRGQNVTFRCDPISEHNRLYWYRQTLGQGPEFLTYFQNEAQLEKSRLLSDRFSAERPKGSFSTLEIQRTEQGDSAMYLCASSLDSLNYGYTFGSGTRLTVV.

This clone appeared a few times. The sample carries other DNA sequences with the same CDR3. The gene calls are TRBV18 and TRBJ1-1, with D maybe TRBD1 (6 bases). The CDR3 length is 12 residues. Germline CDR1 KGHSH, CDR2 LQKENI. The V end was cut by 2 bases, the J end by 7 bases, with 8 bases between. The CDR3 coding sequence is TGTGCCAGCTCACCATTACAGGGTGAAGCTTTCTTT. As protein: CASSPLQGEAFF.

V gene TRBV5-1 combines with J gene TRBJ2-1, with TRBD2 identical over 9 bases. V lost 7 bases and J lost 3; bases outside the gene matches: 5. Germline V CDR1 and CDR2: SGHRS, YFSETQ. The CDR3 has 14 amino acids. The CDR3, as DNA: TGCGCCAGCGCGGGAGGGGGGGTCTACAATGAGCAGTTCTTC. It yields the protein CASAGGGVYNEQFF.

The genes are TRBV7-2 and TRBJ2-1, with 9 bases matching TRBD1. V dropped 6 bases and J dropped 9; count of bases not matched to a gene: 9. Germline V CDR1 and CDR2: SGHTA, FQGNSA. This CDR3 is built from 14 residues. The CDR3 DNA reads TGTGCCAGCAGTCAACAGGGGGCCGGCGGTGAGCAGTTCTTC. Translated, it gives CASSQQGAGGEQFF.

This clone has just a few counts. This chain uses TRBV7-6 with TRBJ2-3; D is possibly TRBD1 (7 bases). V lost 9 bases, J lost 4 bases, and 14 bases lay in between. This CDR3 is built from 13 residues. Germline lookup yields CDR1 SGHVS and CDR2 FNYEAQ. DNA for the CDR3: TGTGCCAGTACAGGGGACTGGGCAGATACGCAGTATTTT. Protein sequence: CASTGDWADTQYF.

This clone occurred many times. This rearrangement joins TRBV18 to TRBJ2-1; 10 bases agree with TRBD2. The length of the CDR3 is 13 residues. Trimming at V came to 5 bases and at J to 6 bases, leaving 1 base not matched to a gene. Germline V gene data show CDR1 as KGHSH and CDR2 as LQKENI. The CDR3 region is CASSGTSANEQFF. In nucleotides, the CDR3 is TGTGCCAGCTCAGGGACTAGCGCCAATGAGCAGTTCTTC. Drawing the rest from reference TRBV18 and TRBJ2-1, the complete variable domain is NAGVMQNPRHLVRRRGQEARLRCSPMKGHSHVYWYRQLPEEGLKFMVYLQKENIIDESGMPKERFSAEFPKEGPSILRIQQVVRGDSAAYFCASSGTSANEQFFGPGTRLTVL.

In its sample, this clone was seen a few times. The chain links TRBV5-1 to TRBJ2-3; 9 bases are shared with TRBD2. Losses at the gene ends were 4 bases for V and 2 bases for J; bases not matched to a gene: 5. Per the germline V gene, CDR1 is SGHRS and CDR2 is YFSETQ. The CDR3 spans 15 residues. CDR3 loop: CASSLTSGSTDTQYF. CDR3 nucleotides: TGCGCCAGCAGCCTTACTAGCGGGTCCACAGATACGCAGTATTTT.

The J gene is TRBJ2-2, the V gene TRBV28; D uncertain. Trimming stripped 6 bases from V and 5 bases from J, with 7 bases between. CDR3 length: 12 amino acids. CDR1 and CDR2 (germline): MDHEN, SYDVKM. The CDR3: CASRLKTGELFF. For the CDR3, the DNA is TGTGCCAGCAGACTGAAAACCGGGGAGCTGTTTTTT. The whole variable domain, remainder taken from reference TRBV28 and TRBJ2-2, is DVKVTQSSRYLVKRTGEKVFLECVQDMDHENMFWYRQDPGLGLRLIYFSYDVKMKEKGDIPEGYSVSREKKERFSLILESASTNQTSMYLCASRLKTGELFFGEGSRLTVL.

This clone has just a few counts. V is TRBV7-9 and J is TRBJ2-5, with a weak D call TRBD1 (5 bases). Trimming removed 4 bases from V and 2 bases from J, with 5 bases in between. The CDR3 sequence is 12 residues long. The germline CDR1 and CDR2 sequences are SEHNR and FQNEAQ (reference sequence). DNA of the CDR3: TGTGCCAGCAGCTCAGGGCAAGAGACCCAGTACTTC. Translation: CASSSGQETQYF.

This clone was found a few times. The J gene is TRBJ2-2, the V gene TRBV25-1; TRBD1 agrees at 11 bases. With 4 bases clipped from V and 0 bases from J, the junction kept 4 bases outside the gene matches. This CDR3 has 17 amino acids. Germline loops: CDR1 MGHDK, CDR2 SYGVNS. CDR3 DNA: TGTGCCAGCAGTGTCGGACAGGGGGCTACGAACACCGGGGAGCTGTTTTTT. Translated: CASSVGQGATNTGELFF.

The V and J genes are TRBV10-1 and TRBJ2-3; perhaps TRBD2 as D (6 bases). The germline V gene has CDR1 WNHNN and CDR2 SYGVQD (reference sequence). Trimming shortened V by 5 bases and J by 5 bases, and 23 bases separated the two germline ends. CDR3 size: 17 residues. The CDR3, as DNA: TGCGCCAGCAGTAAAACAGTTGGGGGGACCGCTGGAGATACGCAGTATTTT. This sequence encodes CASSKTVGGTAGDTQYF.

This clone was observed a handful of times. The chain carries TRBV15 and TRBJ1-4; D possibly corresponds to TRBD1 (5 bases). V was cut by 3 bases and J by 7 bases, with 15 bases left in between. The CDR3 covers 15 residues. Germline V gene sequence: CDR1 LNHNV, CDR2 YYDKDF (reference sequence). CDR3 sequence: CATSSGDGASEKLFF. As DNA, the CDR3 is TGTGCCACCAGCAGTGGAGATGGGGCTAGTGAAAAACTGTTTTTT.

The chain combines TRBV4-1 with TRBJ1-1; D remains unclear. Trimming left V 0 bases short and J 0 bases short, with 5 bases between. The CDR3 runs to 14 residues. From germline, CDR1 is MGHRA and CDR2 YSYEKL. The CDR3 here is CASSQEAVNTEAFF. CDR3 DNA sequence: TGCGCCAGCAGCCAAGAGGCAGTGAACACTGAAGCTTTCTTT.

The CDR3 region has the DNA TGTGCCAGCAGTCAACAGCGGGGGGAGACCCAGTACTTC. Translated: CASSQQRGETQYF. The chain uses TRBV6-6 and TRBJ2-5; TRBD2 matches 8 bases. Trimming at V came to 5 bases and at J to 5 bases, leaving 4 bases not matched to a gene. CDR3 size: 13 residues. Germline lookup yields CDR1 MNHNY and CDR2 SVGAGI (reference sequence).

This chain connects TRBV6-5 to TRBJ2-3; TRBD1 agrees at 8 bases. In germline, CDR1 is MNHEY, CDR2 SVGAGI. The CDR3 is made up of 13 amino acids. With V trimmed by 6 bases and J by 4 bases, 3 bases remained unmatched. CDR3: CASRDRVADTQYF. CDR3 DNA sequence: TGTGCCAGCAGGGACAGGGTAGCAGATACGCAGTATTTT.

There are many counts of this clone. The rearrangement joins TRBV5-1 to TRBJ2-1; 9 nucleotides match TRBD2. Germline V gene data show CDR1 as SGHRS and CDR2 as YFSETQ. V lost 5 bases and J lost 4; bases outside the gene matches: 7. This CDR3 comprises 15 residues. CDR3 amino acids: CASRNSGGRYNEQFF. In nucleotides, the CDR3 is TGCGCCAGCAGAAATAGCGGGGGACGGTACAATGAGCAGTTCTTC. Based on the CDR3 plus reference TRBV5-1 and TRBJ2-1, the full variable domain is KAGVTQTPRYLIKTRGQQVTLSCSPISGHRSVSWYQQTPGQGLQFLFEYFSETQRNKGNFPGRFSGRQFSNSRSEMNVSTLELGDSALYLCASRNSGGRYNEQFFGPGTRLTVL.

This clone occurred a few times. This chain connects TRBV7-6 to TRBJ2-5, with 10 bases aligning to TRBD2. The germline V gene has CDR1 SGHVS and CDR2 FNYEAQ. The J segment lost 7 bases and the V segment lost 3 bases, leaving 11 bases of the junction unmatched. The CDR3 has 16 residues. The DNA of the CDR3 is TGTGCCAGCAGCTTGGGGGCTAGCGGGGGCTTCGGGACCCAGTACTTC. Its protein is CASSLGASGGFGTQYF.